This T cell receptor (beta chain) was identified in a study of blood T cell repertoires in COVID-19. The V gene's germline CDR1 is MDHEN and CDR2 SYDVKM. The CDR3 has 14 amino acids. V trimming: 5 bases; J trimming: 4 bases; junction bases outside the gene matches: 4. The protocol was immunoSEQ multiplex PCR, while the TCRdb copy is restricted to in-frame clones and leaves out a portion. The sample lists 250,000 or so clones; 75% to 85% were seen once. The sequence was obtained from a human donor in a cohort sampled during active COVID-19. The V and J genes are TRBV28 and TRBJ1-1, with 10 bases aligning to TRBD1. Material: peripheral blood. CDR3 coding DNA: TGTGCCAGCAGTCGACAGGGGGCAGGCACTGAAGCTTTCTTT. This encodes CASSRQGAGTEAFF.